The next 6 T cell receptor beta chains were all read from a single sample in a study of blood T cell repertoires in COVID-19. Using immunoSEQ multiplex PCR, the repertoire was profiled, and TCRdb retains in-frame clones only, with some absent. In the table there are 45,000 or so clones, under 90% of which are singletons. The specimen sequenced was peripheral blood. All receptors come from a human donor in a cohort sampled during active COVID-19.

The chain links TRBV29-1 to TRBJ2-7; 9 bases match TRBD1. The CDR3 runs 13 residues. Germline V lookup: CDR1 SQVTM, CDR2 ANQGSEA. J was trimmed by 5 bases and V by 7 bases; bases with no gene match: 9. CDR3 DNA sequence: TGCAGCGGCGGAACCGGGACAGGGAACGAGCAGTACTTC. Its protein product is CSGGTGTGNEQYF.

For the CDR3, the DNA is TGTGCCACCAGCAGAGGACTAGCGGGGGGGCCGATCCCCTACAATGAGCAGTTCTTC. It encodes CATSRGLAGGPIPYNEQFF. V and J are TRBV15 and TRBJ2-1; 14 nucleotides line up with TRBD2. Germline CDR1 and CDR2: LNHNV and YYDKDF (reference sequence). With 1 base clipped from V and 2 bases from J, the junction kept 7 bases outside the gene matches. The CDR3 covers 19 residues.

V and J are TRBV2 and TRBJ1-2; TRBD1 is a possible D gene (6 bases). V was pared by 6 bases and J by 4 bases, with 9 bases between. There are 12 residues in the CDR3. Germline CDR1 SNHLY, CDR2 FYNNEI. CDR3 DNA: TGTGCCAGCAGGAGGGGGGGCTATGGCTACACCTTC. Translating gives CASRRGGYGYTF.

The rearrangement joins TRBV4-1 to TRBJ1-1; 10 bases fit TRBD1. The V segment lost 4 bases and the J segment 4 bases; nucleotides outside the gene matches: 9. This CDR3 has 16 amino acids. Germline assignment: CDR1 MGHRA and CDR2 YSYEKL. CDR3 residues: CASSPPYGTGVTEAFF. Written as DNA, the CDR3 is TGCGCCAGCAGCCCCCCATATGGGACAGGGGTCACTGAAGCTTTCTTT.

The rearrangement joins TRBV24-1 to TRBJ2-5; 9 positions match TRBD1. There are 15 residues in the CDR3. Trimming at V came to 5 bases and at J to 5 bases, leaving 8 bases not matched to a gene. Germline lookup yields CDR1 KGHDR and CDR2 SFDVKD. The CDR3: CATSAAGQGQETQYF. The CDR3 nucleotides are TGTGCCACCAGTGCCGCTGGACAGGGGCAGGAGACCCAGTACTTC.

V and J are TRBV14 and TRBJ2-1; a weak D match, TRBD1 (5 bases). Germline V gives CDR1 SGHDN, CDR2 FVKESK. Trimming took off 1 base at V and 7 bases at J, with 14 bases between the two ends. The CDR3 is 15 residues long. CDR3 region: CASSQARVLGNEQFF. CDR3 in DNA: TGTGCCAGCAGCCAAGCCAGGGTACTTGGGAATGAGCAGTTCTTC.